The clone carrying this TCR beta chain has just one count. Its antigen is unknown. These data belong to a study of CD4 T cells in relation to SARS-CoV-2 and coronaviruses. Study at large: TCR beta CDR3s were sequenced after approximately ten-day antigen culture of PBMCs. Negative control cultures got HIV-1 Nef peptides or no peptide.

Regarding the study as a whole: Each donor contributed either pre-pandemic or post-infection samples, not both.

Libraries were prepared by immunoSEQ multiplex PCR; TCRdb keeps only in-frame clonotypes and omits some of them. The table shows roughly 16,000 clones, with about 80% occurring only once. Before the COVID-19 pandemic, during about 2010-2018, CD4+ T cells were taken from unexposed donors. Isolation of CD4+ T cells took place after less than 13 days in culture. Sequenced: CD4+ T cells from PBMCs, cultured in vitro. The sequence was obtained from a human donor in good health.

The CDR3, as DNA: TGCGCCAGCAGCTTGGTTGGGACAGGAGCCTACGAGCAGTACTTC. It specifies CASSLVGTGAYEQYF. The V and J genes are TRBV5-1 and TRBJ2-7, with 8 bases lining up with TRBD1. From germline, CDR1 is SGHRS and CDR2 YFSETQ. The CDR3 spans 15 residues. With V trimmed by 0 bases and J by 2 bases, 4 bases remained unmatched.